Listed below are T cell receptor beta chains from one sample, sequenced in a study of shared clonotypes between healthy human individuals. Clones were read by immunoSEQ multiplex PCR, and TCRdb kept only the in-frame ones, dropping some. The sample contains 2.5 million or so clones, around 90% of which appear only once. Sequenced: naive CD4+ T cells sorted from blood. The receptors were gathered from a man between 18 and 35 years old in good health. Both conserved end residues are part of each CDR3. The D gene is left open where the match is weak. Not every row has a clone size; where given, it reads once, few, many or a size class.

>TRBD2|TRBV5-4|TRBJ2-2|-
CASSLLTSGYGGELFF
TGTGCCAGCAGCTTGTTGACTAGCGGGTATGGCGGGGAGCTGTTTTTT
>-|TRBV27|TRBJ2-3|-
CASSYARPTDTQYF
TGTGCCAGCAGTTACGCCAGACCCACAGATACGCAGTATTTT
>-|TRBV30|TRBJ2-6|-
CAWSVELPESSGANVLTF
TGTGCCTGGAGTGTGGAACTCCCGGAGAGCTCTGGGGCCAACGTCCTGACTTTC
>-|TRBV6-5|TRBJ1-3|-
CASSTPDHRNTIYF
TGTGCCAGCAGTACCCCGGACCATCGAAACACCATATATTTT
>-|TRBV6-1|TRBJ1-2|-
CAISLGAATNYGYTF
TGTGCCATATCCCTGGGGGCTGCTACTAACTATGGCTACACCTTC
>TRBD1|TRBV19|TRBJ2-7|-
CASSVTGGWYEQYF
TGTGCCAGTAGTGTTACAGGGGGCTGGTACGAGCAGTACTTC
>-|TRBV27|TRBJ1-2|-
CASSSTGSLYGYTF
TGTGCCAGCAGTTCGACAGGCTCCCTATATGGCTACACCTTC
>-|TRBV2|TRBJ1-4|-
CASTGQINEKLFF
TGTGCCAGCACCGGACAGATTAATGAAAAACTGTTTTTT
>TRBD1|TRBV7-2|TRBJ1-2|-
CASSLGGQGGSGYTF
TGTGCCAGCAGCTTAGGGGGACAGGGAGGTAGTGGCTACACCTTC
>-|TRBV5-1|TRBJ2-7|-
CASSSQGREQYF
TGCGCCAGCAGCTCCCAGGGGCGTGAGCAGTACTTC
>-|TRBV5-1|TRBJ1-1|-
CASRTSRVERNTEAFF
TGCGCCAGCCGAACAAGCAGGGTTGAGAGGAACACTGAAGCTTTCTTT
>-|TRBV6-5|TRBJ1-6|few
CASSYSYNSPLHF
TGTGCCAGCAGTTACTCCTATAATTCACCCCTCCACTTT
>TRBD1|TRBV19|TRBJ2-4|-
CASLEQGKNIQYF
TGTGCCAGTTTAGAACAGGGGAAAAACATTCAGTACTTC
>-|TRBV4-2|TRBJ1-2|-
CASSQGSVNYGYTF
TGTGCCAGCAGCCAAGGATCGGTGAACTATGGCTACACCTTC
>-|TRBV6-5|TRBJ2-7|-
CASRSTLMEQYF
TGTGCCAGCAGATCCACCCTGATGGAGCAGTACTTC
>TRBD1|TRBV5-1|TRBJ2-1|-
CASSLLTGENNEQFF
TGCGCCAGCAGCTTGCTGACAGGGGAAAATAATGAGCAGTTCTTC
>-|TRBV5-4|TRBJ1-2|once
CASSATGTLYGYTF
TGTGCCAGCAGCGCAACCGGGACCCTATATGGCTACACCTTC
>TRBD1|TRBV6-5|TRBJ2-2|-
CASSYQGANTGELFF
TGTGCCAGCAGTTACCAGGGGGCGAACACCGGGGAGCTGTTTTTT
>-|TRBV10-1|TRBJ1-6|-
CASREPLQNSPLHF
TGCGCCAGCAGGGAGCCCCTTCAAAATTCACCCCTCCACTTT
>-|TRBV28|TRBJ1-2|-
CASSLARVYGYTF
TGTGCCAGCAGTTTGGCCAGGGTCTATGGCTACACCTTC
>-|TRBV28|TRBJ1-5|once
CASSFPGPGQPQHF
TGTGCCAGCAGTTTCCCAGGGCCCGGTCAGCCCCAGCATTTT
>-|TRBV6-1|TRBJ2-1|once
CASSEFTSSYNEQFF
TGTGCCAGCAGTGAATTCACTAGCTCCTACAATGAGCAGTTCTTC
>-|TRBV5-1|TRBJ1-2|-
CASSSAGANYGYTF
TGCGCCAGCAGCTCTGCAGGGGCGAACTATGGCTACACCTTC
>-|TRBV19|TRBJ1-3|-
CASNSSPGLGNTIYF
TGTGCCAGTAACTCTTCTCCGGGCCTCGGAAACACCATATATTTT
>-|TRBV7-2|TRBJ2-5|-
CASSSSRAETQYF
TGTGCCAGCAGCAGCTCCAGAGCGGAGACCCAGTACTTC
>TRBD2|TRBV9|TRBJ2-2|-
CASSPVAGTNTGELFF
TGTGCCAGCAGCCCGGTAGCGGGGACGAACACCGGGGAGCTGTTTTTT